A single sample is the source of the 18 T cell receptor beta chains below, sequenced in a study of blood T cell repertoires in COVID-19. Only in-frame clones appear in the TCRdb table, and some are missing; sequencing was by immunoSEQ multiplex PCR. The sample yields under 20,000 clones, 78% seen once. Sequencing input: peripheral blood. The receptors were sampled from a man aged 55 to 69 with active or convalescent COVID-19.

The genes are TRBV11-2 and TRBJ1-4; TRBD1 agrees at 11 bases. The CDR3 length is 15 residues. The trim removed 1 base at V and 7 bases at J, leaving 2 bases unmatched. The germline gives CDR1 SGHAT, CDR2 FQNNGV. The CDR3 loop is CASSLGTGGPEKLFF. DNA for the CDR3: TGTGCCAGCAGCTTAGGGACAGGGGGCCCTGAAAAACTGTTTTTT. Looking up the rest from reference TRBV11-2 and TRBJ1-4 gives the full variable domain: EAGVAQSPRYKIIEKRQSVAFWCNPISGHATLYWYQQILGQGPKLLIQFQNNGVVDDSQLPKDRFSAERLKGVDSTLKIQPAKLEDSAVYLCASSLGTGGPEKLFFGSGTQLSVL.

The gene calls are TRBV5-4 and TRBJ1-1, with TRBD1 matching over 7 bases. Germline-derived CDR1 and CDR2 are SGHNT and YYREEE (reference sequence). The CDR3 extends over 15 amino acids. V gave up 4 bases and J gave up 0 bases; unmatched junction bases: 6. CDR3: CASSLQGTMNTEAFF. CDR3 DNA: TGTGCCAGCAGCCTACAGGGGACCATGAACACTGAAGCTTTCTTT.

This clone was detected only once. This sequence joins TRBV3-1 (or the pseudogene TRBV3-2) and TRBJ2-5; 7 bases are a match to TRBD1. The V gene end was trimmed by 2 bases and the J gene end by 2 bases; junction bases not matched to a gene: 2. The CDR3 sequence is 14 residues long. CDR1 is LGHDT, CDR2 YNNKEL, per germline (reference sequence). The CDR3: CASSQRGQQETQYF. DNA of the CDR3: TGTGCCAGCAGCCAACGGGGACAGCAAGAGACCCAGTACTTC.

This rearrangement joins TRBV5-4 to TRBJ2-7; 15 bases are shared with TRBD2. V lost 4 bases, J lost 6 bases, and 5 bases stayed unmatched. CDR3 length: 15 amino acids. Germline V gene sequence: CDR1 SGHNT, CDR2 YYREEE (reference sequence). The DNA for the CDR3 is TGTGCCAGCAGCCCCGGACTAGCGGGGGGGCTCGAGCAGTACTTC. Translated: CASSPGLAGGLEQYF.

V usage is TRBV7-3 and J usage is TRBJ2-5; maybe TRBD2 (6 bases). The CDR3 spans 15 residues. V was cut by 1 base and J by 5 bases, with 14 bases left in between. CDR1 and CDR2 from the germline V gene are SGHTA and FQGTGA. CDR3 sequence: CASSLNTSSGETQYF. CDR3 bases: TGTGCCAGCAGCTTAAATACTAGCTCGGGGGAGACCCAGTACTTC.

For the CDR3, the DNA is TGTGCCAGCAGTGTGTTAACGGGACAGGGGGCCGGGGAGCTGTTTTTT. Translating it yields CASSVLTGQGAGELFF. The chain combines TRBV2 with TRBJ2-2; 11 nucleotides line up with TRBD1. This CDR3 comprises 16 residues. After removal of 4 bases from V and 6 bases from J, the junction contained 7 bases not matched to a gene. CDR1 and CDR2 (germline): SNHLY, FYNNEI.

The chain couples TRBV25-1 to TRBJ1-3, with a possible D match to TRBD1 (5 bases). The CDR3 loop spans 15 amino acids. Germline V gene data show CDR1 as MGHDK and CDR2 as SYGVNS. V shed 5 bases and J shed 0 bases, with 11 bases lying between them. This CDR3 reads CASSRGGNSGNTIYF. The CDR3 nucleotides are TGTGCCAGCAGTAGGGGAGGAAACTCTGGAAACACCATATATTTT.

This chain connects TRBV24-1 to TRBJ2-5; D is uncertain. There are 13 residues in the CDR3. V lost 4 bases and J lost 4, with 9 bases in between. CDR1 KGHDR and CDR2 SFDVKD come from the germline V gene. DNA for the CDR3: TGTGCCACCAGTGACTCGGGTAGAGAGACCCAGTACTTC. Protein product: CATSDSGRETQYF.

The chain is built from TRBV9 and TRBJ2-5; D ambiguous. The CDR3 length is 15 residues. The V gene lost 0 bases and the J gene lost 1 base, with 10 bases spanning the gap. Germline V CDR1 and CDR2: SGDLS, YYNGEE. For the CDR3, the DNA is TGTGCCAGCAGCGTAGCAATTGGGCTCCAAGAGACCCAGTACTTC. Translating it yields CASSVAIGLQETQYF.

The chain has TRBV5-1 and TRBJ2-3; D is ambiguous. Germline CDR1 SGHRS, CDR2 YFSETQ. This CDR3 comprises 14 residues. V lost 6 bases and J lost 0, with 11 bases in between. Here the CDR3 DNA reads TGCGCCAGCATTAAAGACACAAGCACAGATACGCAGTATTTT. This gives the protein CASIKDTSTDTQYF.

This chain links TRBV6-1 with TRBJ1-1; D uncertain. V lost 1 base to trimming and J lost 7 bases, with 22 bases between them. The germline gives CDR1 MNHNS, CDR2 SASEGT. The CDR3 consists of 17 residues. CDR3 in amino acids: CASSEEGDPKGLGEAFF. For the CDR3, the DNA is TGTGCCAGCAGTGAAGAGGGAGACCCCAAGGGCCTCGGTGAAGCTTTCTTT.

This clone showed up just a few times. The chain employs TRBV5-1 and TRBJ2-1; D perhaps matches TRBD1 (6 bases). Germline V gene lookup returns CDR1 SGHRS and CDR2 YFSETQ. V was trimmed by 9 bases and J by 8 bases, leaving 24 bases between them. The CDR3 covers 15 residues. The DNA of the CDR3 is TGCGCCATCTCCGGACAGCCCGTCTTGATGGATGAGCAGTTCTTC. This encodes CAISGQPVLMDEQFF.

The chain uses TRBV7-9 and TRBJ1-6; 9 bases align to TRBD1. Germline CDR1 and CDR2: SEHNR and FQNEAQ (reference sequence). The CDR3 spans 15 residues. With 6 bases clipped from V and 7 bases from J, the junction kept 7 bases outside the gene matches. The DNA for the CDR3 is TGTGCCAGCAGACCCGACAGGGGGGGAAATTCACCCCTCCACTTT. It translates to CASRPDRGGNSPLHF. The complete variable domain, with remaining parts taken from reference TRBV7-9 and TRBJ1-6, reads DTGVSQNPRHKITKRGQNVTFRCDPISEHNRLYWYRQTLGQGPEFLTYFQNEAQLEKSRLLSDRFSAERPKGSFSTLEIQRTEQGDSAMYLCASRPDRGGNSPLHFGNGTRLTVT.

CDR3 DNA sequence: TGTGCCAGCAGAGCGGATGGGGAGGGGGAGCTGTTTTTT. It translates to CASRADGEGELFF. This sequence joins TRBV6-5 and TRBJ2-2, with D perhaps TRBD2 (5 bases). The CDR3 runs to 13 residues. With 6 bases removed from V and 8 bases from J, the gap between germline ends came to 13 bases. CDR1 and CDR2 from the germline V gene are MNHEY and SVGAGI.

This clone was found once. The genes are TRBV5-5 and TRBJ1-5, with 10 bases identical to TRBD1. The germline CDR1 and CDR2 sequences are SGHKS and YYEKEE (reference sequence). The V segment lost 4 bases and the J segment 5 bases; nucleotides outside the gene matches: 6. This CDR3 comprises 15 residues. The CDR3 sequence is CASSLGGTGDQPQHF. The CDR3 nucleotides are TGTGCCAGCAGCCTGGGGGGGACAGGGGATCAGCCCCAGCATTTT. Using reference TRBV5-5 and TRBJ1-5 for the parts outside the CDR3, the full variable domain is DAGVTQSPTHLIKTRGQQVTLRCSPISGHKSVSWYQQVLGQGPQFIFQYYEKEERGRGNFPDRFSARQFPNYSSELNVNALLLGDSALYLCASSLGGTGDQPQHFGDGTRLSIL.

The CDR3 loop reads CASSVSGQTFSGANVLTF. DNA for the CDR3: TGTGCCAGCAGCGTCTCGGGACAAACCTTCTCTGGGGCCAACGTCCTGACTTTC. V is TRBV9 and J is TRBJ2-6; perhaps TRBD1 as D (6 bases). V shed 2 bases and J shed 0 bases, with 15 bases lying between them. Germline assignment: CDR1 SGDLS and CDR2 YYNGEE. The CDR3 is 18 residues long.

This clone was counted only a few times. CDR3 sequence reads: CASSPGQALGGYTF. Written as DNA, the CDR3 is TGTGCCAGCAGTCCCGGACAGGCCCTCGGAGGCTACACCTTC. The genes are TRBV6-5 and TRBJ1-2, with TRBD1 identical over 7 bases. Germline-derived CDR1 and CDR2 are MNHEY and SVGAGI. The CDR3 runs to 14 residues. V shed 5 bases, J shed 8 bases, and the junction held 11 bases outside the gene matches.

V and J are TRBV14 and TRBJ1-2; the D gene is possibly TRBD1 (5 bases). Trimming took off 8 bases at V and 3 bases at J, with 10 bases between the two ends. Germline lookup yields CDR1 SGHDN and CDR2 FVKESK. The CDR3 length is 12 residues. CDR3 nucleotide sequence: TGTGCCAGCCTGGGGCCGCACTATGGCTACACCTTC. This codes for CASLGPHYGYTF.